These 6 T cell receptor beta chains originate from one sample sequenced in a study of cytomegalovirus exposure and HLA in healthy donors. With 60 Vbeta and 13 Jbeta primers, the PCR was carried out. The protocol was immunoSEQ multiplex PCR, while the TCRdb copy is restricted to in-frame clones and leaves out a portion. Of about 190,000 clones detected, 75% to 90% appear once; the ten largest clones hold approximately 0.31%. The source material was PBMCs. These receptors were taken from a woman younger than 45 in good health and CMV-seronegative.

Comment on this clone: Other nucleotide sequences in the sample specify the same CDR3. The J gene is TRBJ2-2, the V gene TRBV9; perhaps TRBD2 as D (6 bases). CDR1 is SGDLS, CDR2 YYNGEE, per germline. V was trimmed by 0 bases and J by 4 bases, leaving 7 bases between them. CDR3 length: 14 residues. The CDR3 region has the DNA TGTGCCAGCAGCGTAGCCGGGAGCACCGGGGAGCTGTTTTTT. Protein: CASSVAGSTGELFF.

This rearrangement joins TRBV10-3 to TRBJ2-3, with 11 bases that match TRBD2. This CDR3 contains 15 residues. Germline loops: CDR1 ENHRY, CDR2 SYGVKD. After removal of 5 bases from V and 1 base from J, the junction contained 2 bases not matched to a gene. CDR3 sequence: CAISTLAGGTDTQYF. The CDR3 DNA is TGTGCCATCAGTACACTAGCGGGGGGCACAGATACGCAGTATTTT.

This chain uses TRBV7-6 with TRBJ2-1; 7 nucleotides agree with TRBD2. The trim removed 2 bases at V and 8 bases at J, leaving 9 bases unmatched. Germline-derived CDR1 and CDR2 are SGHVS and FNYEAQ. The CDR3 is made up of 15 amino acids. The CDR3 is CASSLSAGVIYEQFF. In DNA form, the CDR3 reads TGTGCCAGCAGCTTATCGGCGGGAGTGATATATGAGCAGTTCTTC.

The rearrangement uses TRBV15 and TRBJ2-1; D ambiguous. V was clipped by 9 bases and J by 4 bases, with 13 bases between them. Looked up from germline, CDR1 is LNHNV and CDR2 is YYDKDF (reference sequence). The CDR3 totals 13 residues. This CDR3 reads CATQEGRYNEQFF. The DNA for the CDR3 is TGTGCCACTCAGGAAGGTCGATACAATGAGCAGTTCTTC.

The chain combines TRBV28 with TRBJ1-5; 7 positions match TRBD1. With 5 bases clipped from V and 5 bases from J, the junction kept 6 bases outside the gene matches. The CDR3 loop spans 14 amino acids. Germline V gene lookup returns CDR1 MDHEN and CDR2 SYDVKM. The CDR3 reads CASSGRQGDQPQHF. The CDR3 DNA reads as TGTGCCAGCAGTGGCAGACAGGGCGATCAGCCCCAGCATTTT.

The gene calls are TRBV28 and TRBJ2-2, with TRBD2 matching over 11 bases. CDR3 length equals 19 residues. The trim removed 4 bases at V and 7 bases at J, leaving 17 bases unmatched. Germline CDR1 is MDHEN and CDR2 is SYDVKM. In nucleotides, the CDR3 is TGTGCCAGCAGTTCCCAATATAGCGGGAGGGCCATATTCAGCGGGGAGCTGTTTTTT. This gives the protein CASSSQYSGRAIFSGELFF.